This T cell receptor beta chain was observed in a study of T-cell memory formation after mild COVID-19 (dated by TCRdb to about 2021). Regarding the research as a whole: Most TCR sequence clusters were specific to one of the two donors. T-cell clones expanding and contracting after mild COVID-19 in a couple of donors were tracked by longitudinal TCRalpha and TCRbeta repertoire sequencing. The cohort comprised two young, previously healthy adult volunteers, one female and one male.

The paper's findings and limits, for the study overall: The second-wave clones that peaked on day 37 were not confirmed to be SARS-CoV-2 specific. The detection of some responding clones in pre-infection memory suggests that pre-existing cross-reactive memory T cells joined the SARS-CoV-2 response. The study included only a couple of mild cases, and larger cohorts that include severe cases with pre-infection samples were judged to be necessary. Contracting CD4+ clones were found mainly in CM and EM memory subsets, while CD8+ clones were enriched in EMRA. From day 15 to 85, contracting clones showed balanced CD4/CD8 phenotypes, whereas a second wave of clones that expanded from day 15 to 37 leaned towards CD4+.

PBMCs were isolated by Ficoll-Paque density gradient centrifugation. Sequencer: Illumina NovaSeq 6000. cDNA libraries for TCRalpha and TCRbeta were prepared by 5'RACE using constant-segment primers, with sample barcodes and unique molecular identifiers added. Trizol reagent was used to extract RNA from every sample. The libraries were amplified in two PCR steps, and the second step added a second sample barcode and Illumina TruSeq adapters. Sequencing of the libraries was done on an Illumina NovaSeq, producing 2 x 150 bp paired-end reads. Under the source paper's analysis protocol: With migec v1.2.7, reads were demultiplexed and then collapsed into UMI-guided consensus sequences. Using mixcr v2.1.11, UMI consensuses were aligned to TRA and TRB V and J templates and then assembled into clonotypes. A clonotype was counted as expanded or contracted only if both edgeR and NoisET called the change significant, with noise models trained on biological replicates. For edgeR calls, the cutoffs were a false discovery rate-adjusted p below 0.01 and a log2 fold-change threshold of 1. PCA with hierarchical clustering of max-normalized trajectories of the 1000 most abundant clonotypes was used as exploratory dynamics analysis. The CD4 or CD8 phenotype of responding clones was assigned using the separately sequenced CD4+ and CD8+ repertoires. TCRdb reanalyzed the raw reads on its own, using fastp at Q25 for trimming and MiXCR for clone calling, and kept in-frame beta chains. CDR3 protein duplicates are merged, each entry listing the most common genes and DNA. In this record, the V and J calls reflect TCRdb's handling and not the investigators' own analysis. The sample records some 50,000 distinct CDR3 sequences, approximately 12% of which are singletons. In total, the top ten clones hold approximately 23% of the sample.

Measured from the cysteine to the phenylalanine, the CDR3 is 17 residues long. The read is trimmed to its CDR3 DNA, 51 bases read in frame from base 1. The germline V gene (reference sequence) sets CDR1 to LGHDT and CDR2 to YNNKEL. Relative to germline, V is 4 bases shorter and J is 7 bases shorter, with 20 bases between their ends. This clonotype was recorded a few times. Its antigen has not been determined. Base qualities were left out, and no much larger clone turns up one base away. The specimen sequenced was PBMCs or a T cell subset sorted from them (not recorded which). The rearranged segments are TRBV3-1 and TRBJ1-6; the D gene is possibly TRBD1, with 5 bases matching. The receptor comes from a young man who had mild COVID-19 (a few samples of this study predate the infection). The sample titles of this study are shuffled in the database, so cell type and time point are left out; the donor was told from shared clones. The DNA sequence reads TGTGCCAGCAGCCCCGGTAATAGGGGCACAGTAAATTCACCCCTCCACTTT. Translated, this gives CASSPGNRGTVNSPLHF.